This entry lists 18 T cell receptor beta chains sequenced from one sample in a study of response to subunit inactivated influenza vaccine. TCRdb called the RT-PCR reads again in MiXCR, with one record for every CDR3 protein. The table shows under 850,000 distinct CDR3 sequences, with 18% occurring only once. The sequences come from PBMCs from blood, collected less than 6 days after vaccination. The receptors stem from a man aged 50-60 years who received an inactivated influenza vaccine.

The V call is TRBV20-1, the J call TRBJ2-1, with TRBD1 matching 9 bases. This CDR3 region has 12 residues. Per germline, CDR1 DFQATT and CDR2 SNEGSKA (reference sequence). Trimming took 6 bases from V and 9 from J; bases not matched to a gene: 6. As DNA, the CDR3 is TGCAGTGCCACCGACAGGGGGGTTGAGCAGTTCTTC. It codes for CSATDRGVEQFF.

The J gene is TRBJ2-3, the V gene TRBV28; D unresolved. V was clipped by 7 bases and J by 0 bases, with 11 bases between them. Germline loops: CDR1 MDHEN, CDR2 SYDVKM. CDR3 size: 14 residues. As DNA, the CDR3 is TGTGCCAGCACCGACACCTTCAGCACAGATACGCAGTATTTT. It is translated as CASTDTFSTDTQYF.

This clonotype was seen many times. CDR3 in DNA: TGTGCCAGCAGCCGGGACAGGGTAGTTCAGCCCCAGCATTTT. It is translated as CASSRDRVVQPQHF. The chain employs TRBV7-2 and TRBJ1-5; 9 nucleotides align to TRBD1. Germline V gives CDR1 SGHTA, CDR2 FQGNSA. Losses at the gene ends were 5 bases for V and 6 bases for J; bases not matched to a gene: 5. This CDR3 comprises 14 residues.

A word on this clonotype: A much more abundant neighbour one base away suggests this may be a read error. CDR3 loop: CRVGAGGNNEQFF. In nucleotides, the CDR3 is TGCAGAGTTGGGGCAGGGGGGAACAATGAGCAGTTCTTC. The J gene is TRBJ2-1, the V gene TRBV29-1, with TRBD1 as a possible D gene (7 bases). The CDR3 is made up of 13 amino acids. Germline CDR1 and CDR2: SQVTM and ANQGSEA.

CDR3 sequence reads: CASSQEIGTSGDTQYF. The CDR3 DNA follows: TGCGCCAGCAGCCAAGAAATCGGGACTAGCGGAGATACGCAGTATTTT. V is TRBV4-3 and J is TRBJ2-3, with TRBD2 identical over 11 bases. The germline gives CDR1 LGHNA, CDR2 YSLEER. Trimming at V came to 0 bases and at J to 5 bases, leaving 4 bases not matched to a gene. The CDR3 sequence is 16 residues long.

The chain is built from TRBV20-1 and TRBJ2-2, with a weak D call TRBD2 (6 bases). The germline V gene encodes CDR1 DFQATT and CDR2 SNEGSKA (reference sequence). The length of the CDR3 is 17 residues. V lost 1 base, J lost 4 bases, and 19 bases lay in between. CDR3 nucleotides: TGCAGTGCTAGAGGGGTACTCCGGGGGATGGTCACCGGGGAGCTGTTTTTT. This gives the protein CSARGVLRGMVTGELFF.

V usage is TRBV28 and J usage is TRBJ2-2, with D maybe TRBD2 (5 bases). Germline V gene data show CDR1 as MDHEN and CDR2 as SYDVKM. CDR3 length: 15 amino acids. Trimming removed 4 bases at V and 7 bases at J, with 16 bases between. CDR3 residues: CASSSGLAALGELFF. The CDR3 nucleotides read TGTGCCAGCAGTTCCGGACTGGCGGCCCTCGGGGAGCTGTTTTTT. The complete variable domain, with remaining parts taken from reference TRBV28 and TRBJ2-2, reads DVKVTQSSRYLVKRTGEKVFLECVQDMDHENMFWYRQDPGLGLRLIYFSYDVKMKEKGDIPEGYSVSREKKERFSLILESASTNQTSMYLCASSSGLAALGELFFGEGSRLTVL.

The chain recombines TRBV20-1 with TRBJ1-1; no clear D gene. This CDR3 has 13 amino acids. Germline CDR1 reads DFQATT; CDR2 reads SNEGSKA (reference sequence). Trimming cost V 0 bases and J 10 bases, with 15 bases left between them. The CDR3 protein is CSARDWGGPGAFF. In DNA form, the CDR3 reads TGCAGTGCTAGAGATTGGGGAGGGCCGGGAGCTTTCTTT.

In DNA form, the CDR3 reads TGTGCCAGCTCACCAGGGGGGAGCTTAGGCGGCTACACCTTC. Amino acids: CASSPGGSLGGYTF. This chain connects TRBV18 to TRBJ1-2, with a tentative D call TRBD1 (5 bases). V was cut by 2 bases and J by 8 bases, with 15 bases left in between. Germline values: CDR1 KGHSH, CDR2 LQKENI. The CDR3 is 14 amino acids.

There are a few counts of this clonotype. V and J are TRBV6-5 and TRBJ2-1; 8 bases are a match to TRBD2. CDR1 is MNHEY, CDR2 SVGAGI, per germline. There are 17 residues in the CDR3. After removal of 4 bases from V and 5 bases from J, the junction contained 13 bases not matched to a gene. The CDR3 region has the DNA TGTGCCAGCAGTTCCCCTTGGAATGGCGGGGGGCACAATGAGCAGTTCTTC. It is translated as CASSSPWNGGGHNEQFF.

This clonotype has just a few counts. The genes are TRBV4-2 and TRBJ2-7; no reliable D call. The V gene lost 0 bases and the J gene lost 0 bases, with 21 bases spanning the gap. The CDR3 spans 19 residues. Germline CDR1 is LGHNA and CDR2 is YNFKEQ. CDR3 DNA sequence: TGTGCCAGCAGCCAAGATCAGATTTTGGCAGGCCCTTACTCCTACGAGCAGTACTTC. Translation: CASSQDQILAGPYSYEQYF.

This clonotype occurred many times. The chain combines TRBV5-1 with TRBJ1-6; 8 bases match TRBD1. J gave up 10 bases and V 6 bases, and 9 bases lay outside the gene matches. The germline V gene encodes CDR1 SGHRS and CDR2 YFSETQ. The length of the CDR3 is 14 residues. For the CDR3, the DNA is TGCGCCAGCACCTCCGGGACAGGTCCCTCACCCCTCCACTTT. It translates to CASTSGTGPSPLHF.

This clonotype was seen repeatedly, ten times or more. The rearrangement uses TRBV6-5 and TRBJ2-7, with D maybe TRBD1 (6 bases). The V gene's germline CDR1 is MNHEY and CDR2 SVGAGI. Deletions cut 3 bases from V and 4 bases from J, with 16 bases between. There are 15 residues in the CDR3. CDR3 residues: CASSYGQGISYEQYF. The CDR3 nucleotides read TGTGCCAGCAGTTATGGGCAGGGGATTTCTTACGAGCAGTACTTC.

This chain uses TRBV7-2 with TRBJ2-1; 8 nucleotides match TRBD1. V was pared by 5 bases and J by 10 bases, with 10 bases of the junction left unmatched. CDR1 is SGHTA and CDR2 is FQGNSA in the germline V gene. This CDR3 has 14 residues. For the CDR3, the DNA is TGTGCCAGCAGCGCAAGGACAGGGACGCTAGAGCAGTTCTTC. This codes for CASSARTGTLEQFF. The full variable domain, in which reference TRBV7-2 and TRBJ2-1 provide the parts outside the CDR3, is GAGVSQSPSNKVTEKGKDVELRCDPISGHTALYWYRQSLGQGLEFLIYFQGNSAPDKSGLPSDRFSAERTGGSVSTLTIQRTQQEDSAVYLCASSARTGTLEQFFGPGTRLTVL.

The V call is TRBV4-3, the J call TRBJ2-3; 9 bases match TRBD1. Germline-derived CDR1 and CDR2 are LGHNA and YSLEER. The V segment lost 4 bases and the J segment 1 base; nucleotides outside the gene matches: 6. The CDR3 is made up of 16 amino acids. For the CDR3, the DNA is TGCGCCAGCAGCCGAGTGGGACAGGGTGGCACAGATACGCAGTATTTT. It yields the protein CASSRVGQGGTDTQYF.

The sample holds one count of this clonotype. V gene TRBV18 combines with J gene TRBJ2-1; a weak D match, TRBD2 (5 bases). Germline CDR1 reads KGHSH; CDR2 reads LQKENI. The CDR3 has 13 amino acids. Trimming cost V 5 bases and J 2 bases, with 7 bases left between them. The CDR3 reads CASSNGAYNEQFF. In DNA, the CDR3 is TGTGCCAGCTCAAACGGGGCCTACAATGAGCAGTTCTTC.

The CDR3 here is CSARVRQRETQYF. CDR3 DNA: TGCAGTGCTAGAGTACGACAGCGTGAGACCCAGTACTTC. The rearrangement uses TRBV20-1 and TRBJ2-5, with D maybe TRBD1 (5 bases). The length of the CDR3 is 13 residues. The germline V gene has CDR1 DFQATT and CDR2 SNEGSKA (reference sequence). Deletions cut 1 base from V and 5 bases from J, with 11 bases between.

This clonotype was seen a handful of times. The genes are TRBV29-1 and TRBJ2-1; 7 nucleotides match TRBD2. Trimming removed 2 bases from V and 4 bases from J; junction bases left unmatched: 14. The germline CDR1 and CDR2 sequences are SQVTM and ANQGSEA. The CDR3 runs to 17 residues. CDR3 residues: CSVETGGRATLYNEQFF. As DNA, the CDR3 is TGCAGCGTTGAAACGGGTGGGAGGGCCACCCTATACAATGAGCAGTTCTTC.